This T cell receptor beta chain is drawn from a study of beta chain features in type 1 diabetes. Regarding the study as a whole: At VDJ recombination sites, type 1 diabetes patients had fewer insertions and more deleted nucleotides. TCRB CDR3 length was moderately but significantly reduced in all four CD4+ subsets of Type 1 diabetes patients.

Sequenced material consisted of expressed TCRB transcripts (all of the isolated RNA was reverse transcribed). The table came from immunoSEQ multiplex PCR; TCRdb's copy has only in-frame clones and leaves some out. The sample lists 52,000 or so clones; about 50% were seen once. Trimming pared 7 bases from V and 1 base from J, leaving 10 bases between. CDR1 is SQVTM, CDR2 ANQGSEA, per germline. CDR3 length equals 12 residues. Turning to this clone: What it binds is not known.

The rearrangement joins TRBV29-1 to TRBJ1-1; TRBD1 might be the D (6 bases). Sequencing was performed on Tregs from blood. The sequence was obtained from a woman between 40 and 55 years old with type 1 diabetes. CDR3 loop: CSARDTNTEAFF. The CDR3 DNA sequence: TGCAGCGCACGGGACACGAACACTGAAGCTTTCTTT.